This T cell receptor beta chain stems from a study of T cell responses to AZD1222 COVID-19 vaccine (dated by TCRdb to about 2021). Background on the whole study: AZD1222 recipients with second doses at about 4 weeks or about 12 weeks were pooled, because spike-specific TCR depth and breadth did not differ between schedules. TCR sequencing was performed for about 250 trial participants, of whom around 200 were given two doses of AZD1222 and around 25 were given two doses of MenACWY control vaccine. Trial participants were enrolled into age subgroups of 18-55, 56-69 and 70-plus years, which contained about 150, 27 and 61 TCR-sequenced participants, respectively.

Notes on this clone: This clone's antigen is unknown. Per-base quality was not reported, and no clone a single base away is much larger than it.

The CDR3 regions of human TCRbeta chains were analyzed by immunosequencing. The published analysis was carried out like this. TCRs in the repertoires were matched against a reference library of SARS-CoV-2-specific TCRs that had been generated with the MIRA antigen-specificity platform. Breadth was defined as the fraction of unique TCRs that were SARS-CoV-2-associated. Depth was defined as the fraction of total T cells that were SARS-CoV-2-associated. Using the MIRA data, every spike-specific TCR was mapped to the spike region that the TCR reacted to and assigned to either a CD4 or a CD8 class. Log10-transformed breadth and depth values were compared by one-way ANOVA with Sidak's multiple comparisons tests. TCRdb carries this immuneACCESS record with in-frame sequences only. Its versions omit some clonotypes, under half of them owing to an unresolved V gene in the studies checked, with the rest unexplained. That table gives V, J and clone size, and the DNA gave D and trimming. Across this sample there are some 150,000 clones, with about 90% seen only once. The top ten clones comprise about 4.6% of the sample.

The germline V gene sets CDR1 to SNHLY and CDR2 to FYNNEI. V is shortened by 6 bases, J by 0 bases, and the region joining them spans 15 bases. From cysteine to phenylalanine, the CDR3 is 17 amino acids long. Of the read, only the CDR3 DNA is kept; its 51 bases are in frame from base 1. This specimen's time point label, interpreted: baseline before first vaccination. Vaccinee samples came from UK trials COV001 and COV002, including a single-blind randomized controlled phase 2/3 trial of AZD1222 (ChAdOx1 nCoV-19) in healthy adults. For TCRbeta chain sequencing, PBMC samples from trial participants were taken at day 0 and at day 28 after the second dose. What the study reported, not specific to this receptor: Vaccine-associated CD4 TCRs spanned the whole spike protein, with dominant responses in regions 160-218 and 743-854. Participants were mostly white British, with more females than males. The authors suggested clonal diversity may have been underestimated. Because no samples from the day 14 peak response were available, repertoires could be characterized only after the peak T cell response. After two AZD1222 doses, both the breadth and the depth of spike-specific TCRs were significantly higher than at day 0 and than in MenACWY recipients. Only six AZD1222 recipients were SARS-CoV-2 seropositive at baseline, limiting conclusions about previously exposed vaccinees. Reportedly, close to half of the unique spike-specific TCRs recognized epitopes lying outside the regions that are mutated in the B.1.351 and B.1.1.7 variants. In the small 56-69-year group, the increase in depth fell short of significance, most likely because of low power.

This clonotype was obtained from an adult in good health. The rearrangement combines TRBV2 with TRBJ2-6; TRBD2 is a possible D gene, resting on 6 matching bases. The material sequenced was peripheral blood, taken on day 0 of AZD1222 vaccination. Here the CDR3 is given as CASRVRDLGSGANVLTF. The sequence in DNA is TGTGCCAGCAGGGTCAGGGACTTGGGCTCTGGGGCCAACGTCCTGACTTTC.